Each of the 19 T cell receptor beta chains below was sequenced from the same sample in a study of T cell repertoires in aging, cancer and after chemotherapy. Rearranged V-D-J TRB sequences were amplified with a mixed TRB-A/B primer pool. TCRdb fed the multiplex PCR reads into MiXCR, producing one record per CDR3 protein. The sample shows about 2,900 distinct CDR3 sequences, 24% of them seen only once. Peripheral blood genomic DNA, not sorted cells or RNA, was the template. The sequenced sample was blood. The receptor source for this set is a human donor with a solid tumor.

CDR3 in amino acids: CASSLGDRGGTDTQYF. The CDR3 DNA sequence: TGCGCCAGCAGCTTGGGGGACAGGGGAGGGACAGATACGCAGTATTTT. The genes are TRBV5-1 and TRBJ2-3; 10 bases are shared with TRBD1. With 0 bases clipped from V and 3 bases from J, the junction kept 4 bases outside the gene matches. This CDR3 has 16 residues. Per germline, CDR1 SGHRS and CDR2 YFSETQ.

This clonotype was seen a few times. The rearrangement links TRBV5-6 to TRBJ1-5, with D perhaps TRBD1 (6 bases). CDR1 is SGHDT and CDR2 is YYEEEE in the germline V gene. V lost 2 bases to trimming and J lost 2 bases, with 14 bases between them. This CDR3 is 16 amino acids long. The CDR3 loop is CASSLGAGGGNQPQHF. The CDR3 DNA reads TGTGCCAGCAGCTTAGGGGCCGGGGGCGGCAATCAGCCCCAGCATTTT.

The chain links TRBV12-3 or TRBV12-4 to TRBJ2-7; 9 nucleotides match TRBD1. The V segment lost 2 bases and the J segment 2 bases; nucleotides outside the gene matches: 4. The CDR3 is 15 amino acids. The CDR3 here is CASSLSGTGPYEQYF. The CDR3 bases are TGTGCCAGCAGTTTATCCGGGACAGGGCCCTACGAGCAGTACTTC.

This clonotype came up once. The CDR3 sequence is CASSLHGNSYEQYF. Written as DNA, the CDR3 is TGTGCCAGCAGCCTTCATGGTAACAGCTACGAGCAGTACTTC. The chain carries TRBV6-5 and TRBJ2-7; D unclear. The CDR3 is 14 residues long. Germline CDR1 MNHEY, CDR2 SVGAGI. Trimming took 6 bases from V and 3 from J, leaving 15 bases between them.

This clonotype was seen a handful of times. This chain joins TRBV6-2 or TRBV6-3 and TRBJ2-3; TRBD1 matches at 7 bases. With V trimmed by 4 bases and J by 0 bases, 4 bases remained unmatched. The CDR3 has 15 amino acids. Germline CDR1 MNHEY, CDR2 SVGEGT. CDR3 loop: CASSSGTVSTDTQYF. CDR3 DNA: TGTGCCAGCAGTTCCGGGACAGTAAGCACAGATACGCAGTATTTT.

This clonotype is large in the sample. The V call is TRBV29-1, the J call TRBJ2-7, with D possibly TRBD2 on 5 matching bases. In germline, CDR1 is SQVTM, CDR2 ANQGSEA. The V end lost 5 bases, the J end lost 1 base, and 12 bases lay between the germline ends. This CDR3 spans 13 amino acids. CDR3 residues: CSVIREPSYEQYF. The CDR3 nucleotides read TGCAGCGTTATACGGGAACCGTCCTACGAGCAGTACTTC.

In its sample, this clonotype is medium-sized (0.01 to 0.1%). The V call is TRBV6-5, the J call TRBJ1-5; D is unclear. Germline V gene sequence: CDR1 MNHEY, CDR2 SVGAGI. V lost 2 bases, J lost 4 bases, and 6 bases lay in between. There are 13 residues in the CDR3. The CDR3 loop is CASSYRKNQPQHF. The DNA for the CDR3 is TGTGCCAGCAGTTACCGTAAGAATCAGCCCCAGCATTTT.

This chain links TRBV6-5 with TRBJ1-3, with 8 bases identical to TRBD1. The germline V gene has CDR1 MNHEY and CDR2 SVGAGI. The V segment lost 4 bases and the J segment 3 bases; nucleotides outside the gene matches: 17. This CDR3 has 19 residues. CDR3 DNA sequence: TGTGCCAGCAGTTCCCGACAGGGGCCTTCTATCAGATATGGAAACACCATATATTTT. This translates into CASSSRQGPSIRYGNTIYF.

The J gene is TRBJ2-3, the V gene TRBV24-1; D tentatively fits TRBD1 or TRBD2 (6 bases each). Germline CDR1 reads KGHDR; CDR2 reads SFDVKD. Trimming left V 5 bases short and J 5 bases short, with 16 bases between. The CDR3 has 15 residues. The CDR3 here is CATSVSGGFGDTQYF. CDR3 nucleotides: TGTGCCACCAGTGTCTCCGGGGGCTTCGGAGATACGCAGTATTTT.

In its sample, this clonotype is medium-sized. The chain uses TRBV6-5 and TRBJ2-3, with D unresolved. CDR1 and CDR2 (germline): MNHEY, SVGAGI. V was trimmed by 2 bases and J by 0 bases, leaving 15 bases between them. The CDR3 runs to 17 residues. The CDR3 region is CASSYEFGQGSTDTQYF. The DNA for the CDR3 is TGTGCCAGCAGTTACGAGTTCGGGCAAGGGAGCACAGATACGCAGTATTTT.

This clonotype was counted a few times. V and J are TRBV20-1 and TRBJ1-4, with a possible D match to TRBD1 (5 bases). V was cut by 0 bases and J by 6 bases, with 8 bases left in between. This CDR3 is 13 amino acids long. Germline V CDR1 and CDR2: DFQATT, SNEGSKA (reference sequence). CDR3 sequence reads: CSARDPRDEKLFF. The DNA of the CDR3 is TGCAGTGCTAGAGATCCCAGGGATGAAAAACTGTTTTTT.

By sample fraction, this clonotype is medium-sized. This chain uses TRBV6-5 with TRBJ1-2, with 12 bases lining up with TRBD1. The germline CDR1 and CDR2 sequences are MNHEY and SVGAGI. The CDR3 consists of 15 residues. Trimming at V came to 2 bases and at J to 7 bases, leaving 5 bases not matched to a gene. The DNA for the CDR3 is TGTGCCAGCAGTTACGGGGGACAGGGGGCCATTGGCTACACCTTC. This gives the protein CASSYGGQGAIGYTF.

Turning to this clonotype: Germline and junction disagree at one end, which may indicate a read error. The chain couples TRBV13 to TRBJ1-5, with D unresolved. CDR1 and CDR2 from the germline V gene are PRHDT and FYEKMQ (reference sequence). This CDR3 is built from 13 residues. The chain's CDR3 is CASSLDSNQPQHF. The CDR3 DNA reads as TGCGCCAGCAGCCTAGACAGCAATCAGCCCCAGCATTTT.

This clonotype was seen only a few times. The chain uses TRBV5-4 and TRBJ1-2; D call uncertain. This CDR3 comprises 14 residues. V lost 4 bases, J lost 0 bases, and 10 bases lay in between. Germline V lookup: CDR1 SGHNT, CDR2 YYREEE (reference sequence). CDR3 sequence reads: CASSLGVPNYGYTF. The CDR3 nucleotides read TGTGCCAGCAGCCTCGGGGTACCTAACTATGGCTACACCTTC.

As concerns this clonotype: The junction departs from germline at one end; a sequencing error may be responsible. The V gene is TRBV12-3 or TRBV12-4, the J gene TRBJ1-2; the D is unclear. The CDR3 sequence is 13 residues long. The CDR3 reads CSSRPPGTYGYTF. CDR3 nucleotides: TGTTCCAGCAGACCCCCGGGAACCTATGGCTACACCTTC.

The CDR3 protein is CASSHLSDRGKSPLHF. In DNA form, the CDR3 reads TGCGCCAGCAGCCACCTCTCGGACAGGGGTAAATCACCCCTCCACTTT. The chain recombines TRBV4-3 with TRBJ1-6; 9 bases match TRBD1. The CDR3 contains 16 residues. The V segment lost 3 bases and the J segment 10 bases; nucleotides outside the gene matches: 10. Germline V gene data show CDR1 as LGHNA and CDR2 as YSLEER.

V is TRBV7-9 and J is TRBJ1-6, with D unclear. The CDR3 sequence is 14 residues long. V was cut by 3 bases and J by 4 bases, with 7 bases left in between. The germline gives CDR1 SEHNR, CDR2 FQNEAQ (reference sequence). CDR3 region: CASSFSAYNSPLHF. The CDR3 region has the DNA TGTGCCAGCAGCTTTTCAGCATATAATTCACCCCTCCACTTT.

The CDR3 DNA sequence: TGCGCCACCGCGGATCAACAGGGGTCCGGCTACACCTTC. Encoded protein: CATADQQGSGYTF. The chain is built from TRBV5-1 and TRBJ1-2; 7 nucleotides line up with TRBD1. The junction had 13 bases not matched to a gene; V was cut back by 9 bases and J by 8 bases. The CDR3 runs 13 residues. Germline CDR1 SGHRS, CDR2 YFSETQ. The complete variable domain, with remaining parts taken from reference TRBV5-1 and TRBJ1-2, reads KAGVTQTPRYLIKTRGQQVTLSCSPISGHRSVSWYQQTPGQGLQFLFEYFSETQRNKGNFPGRFSGRQFSNSRSEMNVSTLELGDSALYLCATADQQGSGYTFGSGTRLTVV.

This clonotype occurred a few times. J is TRBJ2-1 and V is TRBV7-3; no definite D call. Germline assignment: CDR1 SGHTA and CDR2 FQGTGA. With 3 bases removed from V and 7 bases from J, the gap between germline ends came to 10 bases. CDR3 length equals 13 residues. The CDR3 spells CASSFYEGNEQFF. The CDR3 region has the DNA TGTGCCAGCAGCTTCTACGAAGGAAATGAGCAGTTCTTC.